This T cell receptor (beta chain) was recovered during a study of blood T cell repertoires in COVID-19. Looking at the study overall: The study drew acute and convalescent COVID-19 samples from the United States, Italy and Spain. Sources were T cells, B-cell-depleted T cells, or PBMCs; the material itself was cDNA or gDNA.

The authors' processing: The assay estimated nucleated cells by amplifying reference gene primers. Profiled with immunoSEQ multiplex PCR; TCRdb holds only in-frame clones, not every one. V, J and clone size reflect that table, while D and trimming were determined from the DNA. The sample shows roughly 200,000 clones, approximately 89% of them seen only once. The germline CDR1 and CDR2 sequences are LNHDA and SQIVND (reference sequence). The CDR3 is 12 amino acids. The V end lost 5 bases, the J end lost 11 bases, and 15 bases lay between the germline ends. The receptor was derived from a woman aged 60 to 75 with acute or convalescent COVID-19. The sequenced sample was peripheral blood. This chain links TRBV19 with TRBJ1-1; possibly TRBD1 for D (6 bases). CDR3 sequence: CASSPPGGHAFF. CDR3 coding DNA: TGTGCCAGTAGTCCCCCGGGGGGGCACGCTTTCTTT.